This TCR beta chain was recorded in a study of blood T cell repertoires in COVID-19. As for the study in general: Donors in the United States, Italy and Spain gave samples during acute or convalescent COVID-19. PBMCs, B-cell-depleted T cells, or T cells provided the cDNA or gDNA that made up the material.

The CDR3 runs 12 residues. Germline V gene lookup returns CDR1 SGHVS and CDR2 FQNEAQ. The V gene lost 5 bases and the J gene lost 7 bases, with 9 bases spanning the gap. Original processing methods: For nucleated cells, counts were estimated from reference gene primer amplification. Clones were sequenced by immunoSEQ multiplex PCR, and TCRdb holds only the in-frame ones, with some missing. The V and J calls and the clone size are those of that table, but D and trimming were determined from the DNA. Found here are roughly 120,000 clones, approximately 80% of them singletons; the top ten hold 2% to 3%.

The chain employs TRBV7-8 and TRBJ2-4; D is possibly TRBD1 (6 bases). Specimen: peripheral blood. The receptor's source is a man in his fifties with acute or convalescent COVID-19. The CDR3 loop reads CASSTQGNIQYF. The CDR3 nucleotides read TGTGCCAGCAGCACCCAGGGGAACATTCAGTACTTC.